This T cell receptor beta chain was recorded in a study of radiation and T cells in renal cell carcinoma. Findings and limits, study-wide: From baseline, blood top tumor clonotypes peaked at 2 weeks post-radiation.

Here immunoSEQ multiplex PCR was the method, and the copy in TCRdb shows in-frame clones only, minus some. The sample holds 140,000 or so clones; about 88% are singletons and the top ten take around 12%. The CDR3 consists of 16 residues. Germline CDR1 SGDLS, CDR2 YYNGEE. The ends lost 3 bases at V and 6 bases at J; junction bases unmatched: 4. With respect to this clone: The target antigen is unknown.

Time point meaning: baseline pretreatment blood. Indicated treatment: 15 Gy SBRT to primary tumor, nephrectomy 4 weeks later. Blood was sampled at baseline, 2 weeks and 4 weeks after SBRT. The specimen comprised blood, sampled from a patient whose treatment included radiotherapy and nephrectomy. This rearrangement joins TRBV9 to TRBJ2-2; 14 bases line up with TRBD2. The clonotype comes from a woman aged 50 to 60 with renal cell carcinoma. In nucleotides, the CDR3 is TGTGCCAGCAGCGCGACTAGCGGGGGGGCCCCCGGGGAGCTGTTTTTT. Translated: CASSATSGGAPGELFF.